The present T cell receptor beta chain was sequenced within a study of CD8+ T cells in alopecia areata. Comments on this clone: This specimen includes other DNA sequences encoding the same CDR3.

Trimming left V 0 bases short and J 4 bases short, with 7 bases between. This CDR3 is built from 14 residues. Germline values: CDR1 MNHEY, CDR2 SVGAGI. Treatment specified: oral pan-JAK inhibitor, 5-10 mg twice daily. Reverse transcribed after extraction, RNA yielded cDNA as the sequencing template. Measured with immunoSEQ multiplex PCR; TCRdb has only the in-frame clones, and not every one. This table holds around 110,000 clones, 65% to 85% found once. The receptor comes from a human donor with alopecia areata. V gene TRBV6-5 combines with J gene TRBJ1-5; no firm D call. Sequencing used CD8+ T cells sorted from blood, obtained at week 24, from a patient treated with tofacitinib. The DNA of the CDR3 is TGTGCCAGCAGTTACTCTCAGTCGAATCAGCCCCAGCATTTT. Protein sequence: CASSYSQSNQPQHF.